One sample yielded the 23 T cell receptor beta chains listed below, sequenced in a study of Tregs in tolerant kidney transplant recipients. The protocol was immunoSEQ multiplex PCR, while the TCRdb copy is restricted to in-frame clones and leaves out a portion. This sample has about 81,000 clones, with roughly 90% found just once. Related graft donors supplied nonmyeloablative bone marrow transplants, and mixed chimerism was transient. This specimen consisted of CD4+ T cells from blood (PBMCs), obtained 24 months after the transplant. The receptors stem from a human patient who received a combined kidney and bone marrow transplant. Some T cells may be the graft donor's.

The chain recombines TRBV11-3 with TRBJ2-7; the D gene is possibly TRBD2 (5 bases). The CDR3 contains 15 residues. V dropped 2 bases and J dropped 2 bases, with 13 bases sitting between them. The germline V gene has CDR1 SGHNT and CDR2 YENEEA. The CDR3 spells CASSLIGFSAYEQYF. CDR3 bases: TGTGCCAGCAGCTTAATAGGCTTTAGCGCCTACGAGCAGTACTTC.

The rearrangement joins TRBV7-2 to TRBJ2-1; 9 nucleotides match TRBD1. After removal of 2 bases from V and 4 bases from J, the junction contained 9 bases not matched to a gene. Germline V gives CDR1 SGHTA, CDR2 FQGNSA. This CDR3 has 17 amino acids. CDR3 region: CASSLIFGDRDYNEQFF. CDR3 coding DNA: TGTGCCAGCAGCTTAATTTTCGGGGACAGGGATTACAATGAGCAGTTCTTC.

V gene TRBV5-5 combines with J gene TRBJ2-7, with 9 bases identical to TRBD2. The length of the CDR3 is 18 residues. After removal of 0 bases from V and 4 bases from J, the junction contained 14 bases not matched to a gene. Germline CDR1 is SGHKS and CDR2 is YYEKEE (reference sequence). The CDR3 here is CASSLAGVSGGLPYEQYF. The CDR3, as DNA: TGTGCCAGCAGCTTGGCCGGGGTTAGCGGGGGCCTCCCGTACGAGCAGTACTTC.

The chain recombines TRBV19 with TRBJ1-4; 8 positions match TRBD1. Germline V gene data show CDR1 as LNHDA and CDR2 as SQIVND (reference sequence). V lost 4 bases, J lost 0 bases, and 4 bases stayed unmatched. This CDR3 region has 16 residues. CDR3 residues: CASSTGQAATNEKLFF. Here the CDR3 DNA reads TGTGCCAGTAGTACGGGACAGGCTGCAACTAATGAAAAACTGTTTTTT.

This chain uses TRBV19 with TRBJ2-7; TRBD2 aligns across 9 bases. This CDR3 contains 16 residues. J was trimmed by 6 bases and V by 5 bases; bases with no gene match: 14. Germline loops: CDR1 LNHDA, CDR2 SQIVND (reference sequence). The CDR3 reads CASSDAPGGGAPEQYF. The DNA of the CDR3 is TGTGCCAGTAGTGATGCCCCCGGCGGGGGGGCCCCCGAGCAGTACTTC. The full variable domain, rest sourced from reference TRBV19 and TRBJ2-7, is DGGITQSPKYLFRKEGQNVTLSCEQNLNHDAMYWYRQDPGQGLRLIYYSQIVNDFQKGDIAEGYSVSREKKESFPLTVTSAQKNPTAFYLCASSDAPGGGAPEQYFGPGTRLTVT.

V gene TRBV6-5 combines with J gene TRBJ1-2, with 10 bases aligning to TRBD1. The junction had 7 bases not matched to a gene; V was cut back by 7 bases and J by 8 bases. This CDR3 has 13 residues. Per the germline V gene, CDR1 is MNHEY and CDR2 is SVGAGI. The CDR3 sequence: CASTRQGAHGYTF. CDR3 nucleotide sequence: TGTGCCAGCACTCGACAGGGGGCGCACGGCTACACCTTC.

V gene TRBV11-3 combines with J gene TRBJ2-1; 13 positions agree with TRBD2. Germline loops: CDR1 SGHNT, CDR2 YENEEA. The CDR3 is 18 residues long. V shed 1 base and J 4 bases; nucleotides not matched to a gene: 7. For the CDR3, the DNA is TGTGCCAGCAGCTTAGGGAGACGGACTAGCGGGAGATACAATGAGCAGTTCTTC. Amino acids: CASSLGRRTSGRYNEQFF.

The chain combines TRBV19 with TRBJ2-7; the match to TRBD1 covers 8 bases. The CDR3 extends over 15 amino acids. V shed 2 bases, J shed 3 bases, and the junction held 6 bases outside the gene matches. CDR1 and CDR2 (germline): LNHDA, SQIVND (reference sequence). The CDR3 is CASSIKQGAVYEQYF. CDR3 bases: TGTGCCAGTAGTATAAAGCAGGGGGCGGTCTACGAGCAGTACTTC.

The J gene is TRBJ1-2, the V gene TRBV6-5; 8 nucleotides line up with TRBD1. Trimming took 2 bases from V and 4 from J; bases not matched to a gene: 6. CDR1 is MNHEY, CDR2 SVGAGI, per germline. This CDR3 has 15 amino acids. The CDR3 protein is CASSYGQGNLYGYTF. CDR3 coding DNA: TGTGCCAGCAGTTACGGACAGGGAAATCTCTATGGCTACACCTTC.

This clone was detected only once. This chain connects TRBV10-1 to TRBJ1-1, with a tentative D call TRBD1 (6 bases). Germline V lookup: CDR1 WNHNN, CDR2 SYGVQD (reference sequence). CDR3 length: 17 amino acids. The germline V and J ends were trimmed by 2 bases and 6 bases, with 22 bases remaining between them. The chain's CDR3 is CASSERRQGNLIAEAFF. The CDR3, as DNA: TGCGCCAGCAGTGAGCGGCGGCAGGGGAATTTAATCGCTGAAGCTTTCTTT.

In this sample, this clone turned up once. The V gene is TRBV7-2, the J gene TRBJ2-7, with TRBD2 matching over 9 bases. This CDR3 comprises 15 residues. Trimming removed 5 bases from V and 3 bases from J; junction bases left unmatched: 8. Germline CDR1 and CDR2: SGHTA and FQGNSA. The CDR3 loop reads CASSSGTSLNYEQYF. Written as DNA, the CDR3 is TGTGCCAGCAGCAGCGGGACTAGCCTTAACTACGAGCAGTACTTC.

The chain carries TRBV28 and TRBJ2-3, with D hard to call. V was shortened by 6 bases and J by 2 bases, with 12 bases between the two germline ends. Germline CDR1 and CDR2: MDHEN and SYDVKM. The CDR3 consists of 14 residues. The CDR3 spells CASSPRSDTDTQYF. DNA for the CDR3: TGTGCCAGCAGCCCTAGGAGCGACACAGATACGCAGTATTTT. Full variable domain (rest looked up from reference TRBV28 and TRBJ2-3): DVKVTQSSRYLVKRTGEKVFLECVQDMDHENMFWYRQDPGLGLRLIYFSYDVKMKEKGDIPEGYSVSREKKERFSLILESASTNQTSMYLCASSPRSDTDTQYFGPGTRLTVL.

This clone was seen only once. The V and J genes are TRBV7-8 and TRBJ1-1; 8 nucleotides agree with TRBD1. Germline CDR1 and CDR2: SGHVS and FQNEAQ. Trimming took 3 bases from V and 3 from J; bases not matched to a gene: 3. The CDR3 extends over 14 amino acids. CDR3 residues: CASSFQGAYTEAFF. For the CDR3, the DNA is TGTGCCAGCAGCTTTCAGGGGGCGTACACTGAAGCTTTCTTT.

This chain connects TRBV30 to TRBJ1-2, with D unresolved. Trimming stripped 0 bases from V and 7 bases from J, with 12 bases between. This CDR3 is 13 amino acids long. Germline values: CDR1 GTSNPN, CDR2 SVGIG (reference sequence). The CDR3 DNA reads TGTGCCTGGAGTGTTCGTCCTGCGGGTGGCTACACCTTC. Translation: CAWSVRPAGGYTF.

The chain is built from TRBV7-3 and TRBJ2-5, with D possibly matching TRBD1 (7 bases). CDR1 is SGHTA and CDR2 is FQGTGA in the germline V gene. The germline V and J ends were trimmed by 5 bases and 0 bases, with 19 bases remaining between them. The CDR3 length is 17 residues. The CDR3 reads CASSLQGRGVYQETQYF. The CDR3 nucleotides read TGTGCCAGCAGCCTACAGGGGCGCGGGGTTTACCAAGAGACCCAGTACTTC.

This sequence joins TRBV5-4 and TRBJ2-7; 7 bases fit TRBD1. CDR1 and CDR2 from the germline V gene are SGHNT and YYREEE (reference sequence). V trimming: 1 base; J trimming: 5 bases; junction bases outside the gene matches: 3. The CDR3 contains 13 residues. The CDR3 here is CASSLTGANEQYF. In nucleotides, the CDR3 is TGTGCCAGCAGCTTGACAGGGGCCAACGAGCAGTACTTC.

This clone is a singleton in its sample. The CDR3 DNA reads TGTGCCAGCAGTGATATGACAGGGGACACCGGGGAGCTGTTTTTT. Translated: CASSDMTGDTGELFF. The chain joins TRBV25-1 to TRBJ2-2, with 8 bases lining up with TRBD1. V trimming: 3 bases; J trimming: 3 bases; junction bases outside the gene matches: 3. This CDR3 region has 15 residues. Per germline, CDR1 MGHDK and CDR2 SYGVNS.

The chain carries TRBV19 and TRBJ2-1; possible D gene TRBD1, 6 bases. Germline-derived CDR1 and CDR2 are LNHDA and SQIVND (reference sequence). V lost 4 bases to trimming and J lost 0 bases, with 10 bases between them. This CDR3 contains 15 residues. The DNA of the CDR3 is TGTGCCAGTAGTAAACAGGGTAACTCCTACAATGAGCAGTTCTTC. Protein sequence: CASSKQGNSYNEQFF.

For the CDR3, the DNA is TGTGCCAGCAGCGGGCTTTCGACAGGGACGGTAAAACTGTTTTTT. It encodes CASSGLSTGTVKLFF. The V and J genes are TRBV11-2 and TRBJ1-4; TRBD1 aligns across 7 bases. Germline V gene sequence: CDR1 SGHAT, CDR2 FQNNGV. The CDR3 runs 15 residues. Trimming at V came to 5 bases and at J to 10 bases, leaving 13 bases not matched to a gene.

CDR3 in amino acids: CASSFIGEKLFF. For the CDR3, the DNA is TGTGCCAGCAGTTTTATCGGTGAAAAACTGTTTTTT. This chain links TRBV27 with TRBJ1-4; D uncertain. The V and J ends lost 3 bases and 7 bases respectively, with 6 bases between them. This CDR3 has 12 residues. The V gene's germline CDR1 is MNHEY and CDR2 SMNVEV (reference sequence).

The chain uses TRBV5-1 and TRBJ2-7; 8 nucleotides match TRBD2. The CDR3 spans 16 residues. Germline V CDR1 and CDR2: SGHRS, YFSETQ. Losses at the gene ends were 0 bases for V and 6 bases for J; bases not matched to a gene: 11. The CDR3 region has the DNA TGCGCCAGCAGCTTGGCGCCGGGAGGGGCGGGCACCGAGCAGTACTTC. It specifies CASSLAPGGAGTEQYF.

The rearrangement uses TRBV5-1 and TRBJ1-3, with D unresolved. The CDR3 has 15 residues. Deletions cut 0 bases from V and 0 bases from J, with 7 bases between. Germline V lookup: CDR1 SGHRS, CDR2 YFSETQ. CDR3 protein: CASSLEQSSGNTIYF. The CDR3 nucleotides read TGCGCCAGCAGCTTGGAACAGAGCTCTGGAAACACCATATATTTT.

The chain combines TRBV19 with TRBJ2-7, with 10 bases that match TRBD1. Germline CDR1 reads LNHDA; CDR2 reads SQIVND (reference sequence). V was pared by 6 bases and J by 1 base, with 9 bases of the junction left unmatched. The CDR3 spans 16 residues. CDR3 nucleotides: TGTGCCAGTAGAATACAAGGGACAGGGGCATCCTACGAGCAGTACTTC. Amino acid sequence: CASRIQGTGASYEQYF. Supplemented by reference TRBV19 and TRBJ2-7, the full variable domain reads DGGITQSPKYLFRKEGQNVTLSCEQNLNHDAMYWYRQDPGQGLRLIYYSQIVNDFQKGDIAEGYSVSREKKESFPLTVTSAQKNPTAFYLCASRIQGTGASYEQYFGPGTRLTVT.